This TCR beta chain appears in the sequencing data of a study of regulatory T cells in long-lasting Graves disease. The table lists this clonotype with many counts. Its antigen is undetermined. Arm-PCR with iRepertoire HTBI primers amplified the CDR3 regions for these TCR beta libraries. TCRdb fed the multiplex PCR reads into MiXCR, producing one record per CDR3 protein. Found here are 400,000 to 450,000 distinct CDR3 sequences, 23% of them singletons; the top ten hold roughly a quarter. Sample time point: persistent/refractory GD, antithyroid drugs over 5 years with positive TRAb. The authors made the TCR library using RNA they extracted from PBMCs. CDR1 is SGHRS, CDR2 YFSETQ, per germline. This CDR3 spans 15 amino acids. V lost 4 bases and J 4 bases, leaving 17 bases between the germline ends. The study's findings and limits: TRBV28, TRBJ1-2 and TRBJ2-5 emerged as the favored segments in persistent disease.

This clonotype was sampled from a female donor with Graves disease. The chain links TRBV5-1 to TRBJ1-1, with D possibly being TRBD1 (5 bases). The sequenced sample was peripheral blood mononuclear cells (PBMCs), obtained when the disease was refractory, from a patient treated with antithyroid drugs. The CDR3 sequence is CASSDVGTAGTEAFF. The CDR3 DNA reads TGCGCCAGCAGCGATGTGGGGACCGCCGGCACTGAAGCTTTCTTT. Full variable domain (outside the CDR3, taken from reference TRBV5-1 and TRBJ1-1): KAGVTQTPRYLIKTRGQQVTLSCSPISGHRSVSWYQQTPGQGLQFLFEYFSETQRNKGNFPGRFSGRQFSNSRSEMNVSTLELGDSALYLCASSDVGTAGTEAFFGQGTRLTVV.